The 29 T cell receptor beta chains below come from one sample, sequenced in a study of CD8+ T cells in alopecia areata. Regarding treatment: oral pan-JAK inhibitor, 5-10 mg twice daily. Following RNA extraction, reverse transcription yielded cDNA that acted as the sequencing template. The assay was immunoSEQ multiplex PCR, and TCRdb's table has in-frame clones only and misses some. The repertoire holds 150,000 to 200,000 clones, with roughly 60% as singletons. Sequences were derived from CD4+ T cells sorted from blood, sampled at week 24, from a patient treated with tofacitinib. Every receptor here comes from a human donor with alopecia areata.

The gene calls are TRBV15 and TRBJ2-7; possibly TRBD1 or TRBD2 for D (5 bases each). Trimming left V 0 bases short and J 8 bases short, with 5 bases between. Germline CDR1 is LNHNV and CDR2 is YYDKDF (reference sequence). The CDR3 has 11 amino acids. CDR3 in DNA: TGTGCCACCAGCAGAGAGGGACAGCAGTACTTC. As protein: CATSREGQQYF.

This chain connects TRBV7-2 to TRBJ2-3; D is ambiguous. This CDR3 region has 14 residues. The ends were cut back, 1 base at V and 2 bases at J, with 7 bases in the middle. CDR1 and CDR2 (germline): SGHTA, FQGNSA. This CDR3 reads CASSLGHPTDTQYF. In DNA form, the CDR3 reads TGTGCCAGCAGCTTAGGGCATCCCACAGATACGCAGTATTTT.

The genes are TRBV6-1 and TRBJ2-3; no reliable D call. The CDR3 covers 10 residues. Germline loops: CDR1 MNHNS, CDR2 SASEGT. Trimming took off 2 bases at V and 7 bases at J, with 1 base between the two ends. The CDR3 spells CASSENTQYF. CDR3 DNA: TGTGCCAGCAGTGAAAATACGCAGTATTTT.

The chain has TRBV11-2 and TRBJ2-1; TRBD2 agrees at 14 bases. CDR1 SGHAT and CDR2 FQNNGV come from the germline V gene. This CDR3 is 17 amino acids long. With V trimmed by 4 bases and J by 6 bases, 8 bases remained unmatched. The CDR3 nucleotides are TGTGCCAGCAGCTCCGGACTAGCGGGGGGAGGTTCCAATGAGCAGTTCTTC. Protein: CASSSGLAGGGSNEQFF.

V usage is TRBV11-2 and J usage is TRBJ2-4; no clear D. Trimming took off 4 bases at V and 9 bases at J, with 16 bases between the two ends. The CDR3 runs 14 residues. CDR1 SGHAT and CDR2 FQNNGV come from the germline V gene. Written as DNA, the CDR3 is TGTGCCAGCAGCTCGCCCCTGGGCAGAACCATTCAGTACTTC. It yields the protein CASSSPLGRTIQYF. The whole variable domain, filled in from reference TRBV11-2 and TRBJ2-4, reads EAGVAQSPRYKIIEKRQSVAFWCNPISGHATLYWYQQILGQGPKLLIQFQNNGVVDDSQLPKDRFSAERLKGVDSTLKIQPAKLEDSAVYLCASSSPLGRTIQYFGAGTRLSVL.

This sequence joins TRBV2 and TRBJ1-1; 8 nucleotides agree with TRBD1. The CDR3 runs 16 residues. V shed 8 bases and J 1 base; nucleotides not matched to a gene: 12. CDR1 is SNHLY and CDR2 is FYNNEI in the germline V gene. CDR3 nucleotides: TGTGCCAGCGATCTGGACAGGGTGGTTGGGAACACTGAAGCTTTCTTT. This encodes CASDLDRVVGNTEAFF.

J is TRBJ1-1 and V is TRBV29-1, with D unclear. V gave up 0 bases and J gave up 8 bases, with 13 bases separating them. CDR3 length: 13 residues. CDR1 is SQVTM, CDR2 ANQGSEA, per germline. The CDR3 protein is CSVEDLGGGEAFF. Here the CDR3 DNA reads TGCAGCGTTGAAGACCTCGGCGGCGGAGAAGCTTTCTTT. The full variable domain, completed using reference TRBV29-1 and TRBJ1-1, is SAVISQKPSRDICQRGTSLTIQCQVDSQVTMMFWYRQQPGQSLTLIATANQGSEATYESGFVIDKFPISRPNLTFSTLTVSNMSPEDSSIYLCSVEDLGGGEAFFGQGTRLTVV.

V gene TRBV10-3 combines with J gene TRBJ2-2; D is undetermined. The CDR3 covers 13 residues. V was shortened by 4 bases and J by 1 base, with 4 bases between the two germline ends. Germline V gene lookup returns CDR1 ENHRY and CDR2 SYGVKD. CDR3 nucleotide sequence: TGTGCCATCAGTGTGGAGAACACCGGGGAGCTGTTTTTT. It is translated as CAISVENTGELFF.

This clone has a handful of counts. In nucleotides, the CDR3 is TGTGCCAGCAGCTTGGTAGCGGAGAATAATATGCAGTACTTC. It codes for CASSLVAENNMQYF. J is TRBJ2-7 and V is TRBV13; tentative D call: TRBD2 (6 bases). CDR1 is PRHDT, CDR2 FYEKMQ, per germline (reference sequence). This CDR3 region has 14 residues. Trimming removed 3 bases at V and 9 bases at J, with 18 bases between. Full variable domain (rest looked up from reference TRBV13 and TRBJ2-7): AAGVIQSPRHLIKEKRETATLKCYPIPRHDTVYWYQQGPGQDPQFLISFYEKMQSDKGSIPDRFSAQQFSDYHSELNMSSLELGDSALYFCASSLVAENNMQYFGPGTRLTVT.

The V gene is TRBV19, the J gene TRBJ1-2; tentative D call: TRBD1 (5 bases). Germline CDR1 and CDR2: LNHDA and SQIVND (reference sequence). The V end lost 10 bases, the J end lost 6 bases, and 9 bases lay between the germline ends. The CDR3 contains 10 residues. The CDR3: CATRVDGYTF. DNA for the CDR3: TGTGCCACCAGGGTCGATGGCTACACCTTC.

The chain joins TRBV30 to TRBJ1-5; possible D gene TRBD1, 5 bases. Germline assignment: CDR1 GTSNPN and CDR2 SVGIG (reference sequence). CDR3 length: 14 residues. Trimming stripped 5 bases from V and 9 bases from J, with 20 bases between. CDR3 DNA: TGTGCCTGGTCGGCAGGGTCCCGGGAAGGGCCCCAGCATTTT. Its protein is CAWSAGSREGPQHF. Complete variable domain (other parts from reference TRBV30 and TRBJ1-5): SQTIHQWPATLVQPVGSPLSLECTVEGTSNPNLYWYRQAAGRGLQLLFYSVGIGQISSEVPQNLSASRPQDRQFILSSKKLLLSDSGFYLCAWSAGSREGPQHFGDGTRLSIL.

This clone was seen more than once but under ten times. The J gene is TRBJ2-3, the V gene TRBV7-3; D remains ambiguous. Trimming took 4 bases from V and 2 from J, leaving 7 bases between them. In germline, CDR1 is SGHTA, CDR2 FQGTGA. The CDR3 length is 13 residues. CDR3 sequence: CASSYTPTDTQYF. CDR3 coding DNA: TGTGCCAGCAGCTACACGCCCACAGATACGCAGTATTTT.

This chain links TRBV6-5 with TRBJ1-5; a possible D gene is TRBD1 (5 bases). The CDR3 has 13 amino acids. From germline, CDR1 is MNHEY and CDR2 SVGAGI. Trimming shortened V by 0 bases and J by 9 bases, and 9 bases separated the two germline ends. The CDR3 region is CASSYSGESPQHF. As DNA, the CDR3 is TGTGCCAGCAGTTACTCAGGGGAATCGCCCCAGCATTTT.

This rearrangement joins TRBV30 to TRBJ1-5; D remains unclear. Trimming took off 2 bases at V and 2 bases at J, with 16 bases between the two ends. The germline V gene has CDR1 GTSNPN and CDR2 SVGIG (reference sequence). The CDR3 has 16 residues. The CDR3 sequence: CAWSSGPGLGNQPQHF. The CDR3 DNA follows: TGTGCCTGGAGTTCCGGTCCGGGATTGGGCAATCAGCCCCAGCATTTT.

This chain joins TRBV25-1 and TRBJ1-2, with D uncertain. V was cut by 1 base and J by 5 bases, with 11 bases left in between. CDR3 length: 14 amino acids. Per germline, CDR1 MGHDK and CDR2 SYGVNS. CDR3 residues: CASSESPGDYGYTF. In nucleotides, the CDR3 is TGTGCCAGCAGTGAATCTCCAGGAGATTATGGCTACACCTTC.

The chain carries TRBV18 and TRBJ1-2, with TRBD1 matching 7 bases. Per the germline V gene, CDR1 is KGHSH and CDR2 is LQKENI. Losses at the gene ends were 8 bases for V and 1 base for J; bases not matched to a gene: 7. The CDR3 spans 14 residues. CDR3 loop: CASTEGQNNYGYTF. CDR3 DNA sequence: TGTGCCAGCACCGAGGGACAGAATAACTATGGCTACACCTTC.

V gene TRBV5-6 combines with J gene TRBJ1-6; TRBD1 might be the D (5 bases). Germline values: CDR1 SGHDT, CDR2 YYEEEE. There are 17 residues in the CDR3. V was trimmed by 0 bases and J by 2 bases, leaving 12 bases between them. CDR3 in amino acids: CASSLGGPWAYNSPLHF. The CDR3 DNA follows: TGTGCCAGCAGCTTGGGGGGACCGTGGGCCTATAATTCACCCCTCCACTTT.

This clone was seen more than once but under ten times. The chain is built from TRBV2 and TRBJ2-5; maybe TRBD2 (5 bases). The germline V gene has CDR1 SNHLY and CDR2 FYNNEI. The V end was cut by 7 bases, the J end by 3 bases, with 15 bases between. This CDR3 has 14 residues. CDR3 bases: TGTGCCAGCACTCGGGAAGCAACCAAAGAGACCCAGTACTTC. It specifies CASTREATKETQYF.

CDR3 region: CASSPPRGEQYF. CDR3 DNA: TGTGCCAGCAGCCCCCCCAGGGGCGAGCAGTACTTC. The chain recombines TRBV7-9 with TRBJ2-7; a possible D gene is TRBD1 (6 bases). CDR3 size: 12 residues. The V and J ends lost 5 bases and 6 bases respectively, with 11 bases between them. The V gene's germline CDR1 is SEHNR and CDR2 FQNEAQ (reference sequence).

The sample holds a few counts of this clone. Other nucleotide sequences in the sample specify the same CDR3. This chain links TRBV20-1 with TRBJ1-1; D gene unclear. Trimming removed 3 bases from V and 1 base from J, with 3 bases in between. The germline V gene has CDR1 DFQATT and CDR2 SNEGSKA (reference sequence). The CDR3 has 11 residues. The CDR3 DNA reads TGCAGTGCTAGGGAGAACACTGAAGCTTTCTTT. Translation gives CSARENTEAFF.

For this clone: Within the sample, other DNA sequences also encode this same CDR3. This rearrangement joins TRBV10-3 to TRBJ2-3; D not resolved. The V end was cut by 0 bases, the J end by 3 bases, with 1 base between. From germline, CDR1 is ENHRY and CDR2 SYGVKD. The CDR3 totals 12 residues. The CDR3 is CAISESTDTQYF. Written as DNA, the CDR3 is TGTGCCATCAGTGAGTCAACAGATACGCAGTATTTT.

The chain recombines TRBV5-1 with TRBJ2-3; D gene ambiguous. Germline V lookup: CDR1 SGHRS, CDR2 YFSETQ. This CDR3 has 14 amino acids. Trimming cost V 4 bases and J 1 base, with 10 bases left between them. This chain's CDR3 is CASSAVRGTDTQYF. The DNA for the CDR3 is TGCGCCAGCAGCGCCGTCCGGGGCACAGATACGCAGTATTTT.

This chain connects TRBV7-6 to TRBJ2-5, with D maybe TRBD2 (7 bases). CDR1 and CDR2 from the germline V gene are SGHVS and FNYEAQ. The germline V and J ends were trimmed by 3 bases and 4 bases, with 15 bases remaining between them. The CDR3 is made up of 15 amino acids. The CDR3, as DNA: TGTGCCAGCAGCTTGGGGGGGGCCGGTGGAGAGACCCAGTACTTC. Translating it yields CASSLGGAGGETQYF.

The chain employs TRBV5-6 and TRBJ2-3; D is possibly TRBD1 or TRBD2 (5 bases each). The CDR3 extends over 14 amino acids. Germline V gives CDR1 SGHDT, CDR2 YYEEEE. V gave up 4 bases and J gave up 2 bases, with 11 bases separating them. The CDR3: CASSIWDVTDTQYF. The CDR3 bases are TGTGCCAGCAGCATATGGGACGTCACAGATACGCAGTATTTT. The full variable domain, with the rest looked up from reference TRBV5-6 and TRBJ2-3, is DAGVTQSPTHLIKTRGQQVTLRCSPKSGHDTVSWYQQALGQGPQFIFQYYEEEERQRGNFPDRFSGHQFPNYSSELNVNALLLGDSALYLCASSIWDVTDTQYFGPGTRLTVL.

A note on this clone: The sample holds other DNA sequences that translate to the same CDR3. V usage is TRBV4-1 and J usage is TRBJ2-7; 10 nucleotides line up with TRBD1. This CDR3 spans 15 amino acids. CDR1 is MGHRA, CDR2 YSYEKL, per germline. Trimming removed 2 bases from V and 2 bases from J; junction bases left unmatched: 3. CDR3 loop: CASSQPGQGTYEQYF. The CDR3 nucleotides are TGCGCCAGCAGCCAACCGGGACAGGGGACCTACGAGCAGTACTTC.

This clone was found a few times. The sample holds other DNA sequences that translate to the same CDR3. For the CDR3, the DNA is TGTGCCAGCAGCTTAGCTGGTTCCTACGAGCAGTACTTC. This encodes CASSLAGSYEQYF. The V gene is TRBV11-1, the J gene TRBJ2-7; D unresolved. CDR3 length: 13 residues. Trimming pared 0 bases from V and 1 base from J, leaving 4 bases between. CDR1 is SGHAT and CDR2 is FQDESV in the germline V gene (reference sequence).

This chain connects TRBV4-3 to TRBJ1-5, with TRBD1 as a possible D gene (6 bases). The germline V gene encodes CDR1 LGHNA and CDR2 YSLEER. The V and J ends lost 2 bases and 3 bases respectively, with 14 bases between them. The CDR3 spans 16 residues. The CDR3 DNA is TGCGCCAGCAGCCAAAACGTGAACAGGGCCAATCAGCCCCAGCATTTT. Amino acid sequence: CASSQNVNRANQPQHF.

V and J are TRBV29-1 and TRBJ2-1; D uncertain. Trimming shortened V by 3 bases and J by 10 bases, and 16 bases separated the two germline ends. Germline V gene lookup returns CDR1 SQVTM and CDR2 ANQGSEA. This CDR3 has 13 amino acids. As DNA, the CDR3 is TGCAGCGTTGATGCCCATACGACTCTCGAGCAGTTCTTC. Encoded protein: CSVDAHTTLEQFF.

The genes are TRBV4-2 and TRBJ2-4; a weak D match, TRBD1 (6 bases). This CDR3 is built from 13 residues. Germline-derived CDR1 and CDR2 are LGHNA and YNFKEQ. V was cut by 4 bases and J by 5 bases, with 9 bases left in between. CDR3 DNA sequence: TGTGCCAGCAGCCTACACAGGGAAAACATTCAGTACTTC. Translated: CASSLHRENIQYF.